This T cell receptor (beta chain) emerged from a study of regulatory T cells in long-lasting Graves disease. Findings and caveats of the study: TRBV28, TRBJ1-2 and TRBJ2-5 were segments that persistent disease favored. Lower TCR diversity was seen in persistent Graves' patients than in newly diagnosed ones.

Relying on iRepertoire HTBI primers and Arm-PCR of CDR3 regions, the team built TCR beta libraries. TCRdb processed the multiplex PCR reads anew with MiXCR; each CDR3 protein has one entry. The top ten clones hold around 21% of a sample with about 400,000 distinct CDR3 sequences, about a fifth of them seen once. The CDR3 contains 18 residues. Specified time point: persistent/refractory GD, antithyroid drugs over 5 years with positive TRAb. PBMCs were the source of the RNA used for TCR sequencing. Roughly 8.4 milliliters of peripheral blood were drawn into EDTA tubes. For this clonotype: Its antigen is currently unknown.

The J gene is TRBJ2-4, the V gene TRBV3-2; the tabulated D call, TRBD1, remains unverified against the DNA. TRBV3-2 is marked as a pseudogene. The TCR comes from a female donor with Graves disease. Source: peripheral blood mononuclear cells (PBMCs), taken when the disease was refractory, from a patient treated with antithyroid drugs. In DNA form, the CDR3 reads TGTGCCAGCAGCCGTAAACTCAGACAGGGACTAGCCAAAAACATTCAGTACTTC. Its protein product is CASSRKLRQGLAKNIQYF.